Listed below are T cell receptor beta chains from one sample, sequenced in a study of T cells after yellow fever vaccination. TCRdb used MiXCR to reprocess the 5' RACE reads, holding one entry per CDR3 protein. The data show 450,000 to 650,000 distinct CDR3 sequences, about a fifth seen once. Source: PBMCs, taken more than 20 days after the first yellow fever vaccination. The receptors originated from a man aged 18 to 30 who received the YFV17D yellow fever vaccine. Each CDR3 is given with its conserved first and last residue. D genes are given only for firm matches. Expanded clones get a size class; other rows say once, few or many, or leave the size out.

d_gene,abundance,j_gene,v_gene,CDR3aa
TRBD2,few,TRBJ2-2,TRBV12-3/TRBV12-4,CASSPRGRLFF
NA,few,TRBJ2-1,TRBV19,CASRGGTSSSYNEQFF
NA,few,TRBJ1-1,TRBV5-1,CASSLNSENTEAFF
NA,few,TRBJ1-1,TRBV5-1,CASSFDRPPGRGTEAFF
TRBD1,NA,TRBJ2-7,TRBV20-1,CSAATGTGTYEQYF
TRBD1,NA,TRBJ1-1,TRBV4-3,CASSQASPFQGGNTEAFF
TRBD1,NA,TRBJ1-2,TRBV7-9,CASSTDRGPTRGYTF
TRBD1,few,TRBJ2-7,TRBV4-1,CASSQGGQSYEQYF
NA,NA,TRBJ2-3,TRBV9,CASSLGLGRADTQYF
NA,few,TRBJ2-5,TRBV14,CASSRTWSVGETQYF
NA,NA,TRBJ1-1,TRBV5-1,CASSLLGVRANTEAFF
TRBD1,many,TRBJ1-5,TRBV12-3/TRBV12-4,CASSFTGGSRNQPQHF
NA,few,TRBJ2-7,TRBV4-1,CASSQDHREPYEQYF
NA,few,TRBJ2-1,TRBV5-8,CASSPWTGVEQFF
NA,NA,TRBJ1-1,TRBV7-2,CASSILRLRSEAFF
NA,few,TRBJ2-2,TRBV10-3,CAISALGTGELFF
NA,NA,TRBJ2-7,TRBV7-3,CASSLENEQYF
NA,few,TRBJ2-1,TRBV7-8,CASSLVSHSNEQFF
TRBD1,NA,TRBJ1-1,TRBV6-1,CASNEPGQEPLQPLTEAFF
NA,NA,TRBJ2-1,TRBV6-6,CASRGHLYNEQFF
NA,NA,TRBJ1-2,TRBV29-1,CSVVEVQRGYTF
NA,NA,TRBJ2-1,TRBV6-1,CASRFDPNSGNEQFF
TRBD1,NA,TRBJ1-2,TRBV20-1,CSAPQGASNYGYTF
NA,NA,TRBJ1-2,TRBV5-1,CASSRVIQNGYTF
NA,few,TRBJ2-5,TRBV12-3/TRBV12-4,CASSFGGTDQETQYF
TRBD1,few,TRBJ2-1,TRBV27,CASSPWDRGNEQFF
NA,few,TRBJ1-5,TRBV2,CASMREPSNQPQHF
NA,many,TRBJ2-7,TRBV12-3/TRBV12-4,CASSLSRSSYEQYF
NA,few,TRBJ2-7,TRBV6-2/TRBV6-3,CASSAEWATYEQYF
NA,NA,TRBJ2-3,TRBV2,CASSEGPGDTQYF
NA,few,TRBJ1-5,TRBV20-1,CSAREAGRDGNQPQHF
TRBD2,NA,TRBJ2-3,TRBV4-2,CASSQELWREITDTQYF
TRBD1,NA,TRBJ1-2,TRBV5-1,CASGTGVDGYTF
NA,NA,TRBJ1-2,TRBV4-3,CASSQQEAEGYGYTF
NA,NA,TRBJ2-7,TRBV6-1,CASSRSGTVYEQYF
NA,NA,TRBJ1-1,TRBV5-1,CASSDQVSEAFF